A single sample gave rise to the 10 T cell receptor beta chains below, sequenced in a study of blood T cell repertoires in COVID-19. The method was immunoSEQ multiplex PCR; TCRdb's version includes in-frame clones alone and lacks a portion of them. The sample has 150,000 to 250,000 clones, about 95% seen once; the top ten hold around 0.8%. Sequencing was done on a sample of peripheral blood. The receptors derive from a man aged 25 to 45 with COVID-19, enrolled during active disease.

V usage is TRBV27 and J usage is TRBJ1-2, with 7 positions matching TRBD1. V lost 3 bases and J lost 2; bases outside the gene matches: 6. CDR3 length: 15 residues. CDR1 is MNHEY, CDR2 SMNVEV, per germline (reference sequence). The CDR3 sequence is CASSFSGTANYGYTF. CDR3 sequence (DNA): TGTGCCAGCAGTTTCTCCGGGACAGCCAACTATGGCTACACCTTC.

This rearrangement joins TRBV9 to TRBJ1-2, with D uncertain. The CDR3 contains 14 residues. V shed 0 bases and J shed 6 bases, with 12 bases lying between them. Germline CDR1 and CDR2: SGDLS and YYNGEE. The CDR3 spells CASSVGSGINGYTF. CDR3 coding DNA: TGTGCCAGCAGCGTAGGGTCCGGGATTAATGGCTACACCTTC.

This clone was picked up one time. This chain links TRBV19 with TRBJ2-3, with D possibly TRBD2 on 6 matching bases. Germline CDR1 is LNHDA and CDR2 is SQIVND (reference sequence). This CDR3 has 14 residues. Trimming shortened V by 3 bases and J by 1 base, and 8 bases separated the two germline ends. The DNA of the CDR3 is TGTGCCAGTAGTATCGGGGGACGCACAGATACGCAGTATTTT. Its protein product is CASSIGGRTDTQYF. Supplemented by reference TRBV19 and TRBJ2-3, the full variable domain reads DGGITQSPKYLFRKEGQNVTLSCEQNLNHDAMYWYRQDPGQGLRLIYYSQIVNDFQKGDIAEGYSVSREKKESFPLTVTSAQKNPTAFYLCASSIGGRTDTQYFGPGTRLTVL.

In regard to this clone: Other DNA sequences from this sample encode an identical CDR3 as well. The chain recombines TRBV6-5 with TRBJ1-2; 8 nucleotides align to TRBD1. The CDR3 loop spans 15 amino acids. Unmatched junction bases numbered 4, after V lost 2 bases and J lost 2 bases. Germline lookup yields CDR1 MNHEY and CDR2 SVGAGI. The CDR3 here is CASSYGQGANYGYTF. The CDR3 region has the DNA TGTGCCAGCAGTTACGGGCAGGGGGCGAACTATGGCTACACCTTC.

In its sample, this clone was seen once. This chain links TRBV5-4 with TRBJ2-5, with D possibly being TRBD2 (7 bases). CDR1 is SGHNT and CDR2 is YYREEE in the germline V gene (reference sequence). The V and J ends lost 2 bases and 5 bases respectively, with 13 bases between them. The CDR3 is 14 residues long. CDR3 in DNA: TGTGCCAGCAGCTTAGGCGGGGGCGGGGAGACCCAGTACTTC. Its protein product is CASSLGGGGETQYF.

The CDR3 region has the DNA TGTGCCAGCAGCCCACCCGGGATCGGCTCTGGAAACACCATATATTTT. Its translation: CASSPPGIGSGNTIYF. The chain joins TRBV3-1 (or the pseudogene TRBV3-2) to TRBJ1-3; D is uncertain. The germline gives CDR1 LGHDT, CDR2 YNNKEL (reference sequence). The ends were cut back, 4 bases at V and 0 bases at J, with 13 bases in the middle. CDR3 size: 16 residues.

The chain links TRBV5-1 to TRBJ1-6; TRBD1 matches at 7 bases. Germline assignment: CDR1 SGHRS and CDR2 YFSETQ. This CDR3 region has 16 residues. Trimming took 4 bases from V and 6 from J; bases not matched to a gene: 10. The DNA for the CDR3 is TGCGCCAGCAGCCCCCTAGAGGGACAGCCTAATTCACCCCTCCACTTT. Translating it yields CASSPLEGQPNSPLHF.

This chain joins TRBV9 and TRBJ2-3; 7 bases agree with TRBD1. CDR3 size: 14 residues. V lost 4 bases, J lost 4 bases, and 6 bases stayed unmatched. Germline CDR1 reads SGDLS; CDR2 reads YYNGEE. CDR3 DNA sequence: TGTGCCAGCAGCATCGACAGGGATTCAGATACGCAGTATTTT. Encoded protein: CASSIDRDSDTQYF.

The chain recombines TRBV19 with TRBJ1-2; 7 nucleotides line up with TRBD1. The CDR3 consists of 15 residues. Trimming took 1 base from V and 4 from J; bases not matched to a gene: 6. The germline CDR1 and CDR2 sequences are LNHDA and SQIVND (reference sequence). The DNA for the CDR3 is TGTGCCAGTAGTATAGGGCAGGGGGAGAGCTATGGCTACACCTTC. This codes for CASSIGQGESYGYTF.

The J gene is TRBJ1-2, the V gene TRBV30; D unresolved. Germline values: CDR1 GTSNPN, CDR2 SVGIG (reference sequence). The CDR3 has 11 residues. Trimming left V 1 base short and J 8 bases short, with 8 bases between. The CDR3 reads CAWSGSGGYTF. The CDR3, as DNA: TGTGCCTGGAGTGGTTCCGGGGGCTACACCTTC.